The clone carrying this T cell receptor beta chain was picked up a small number of times. Reverse transcribed after extraction, RNA yielded cDNA as the sequencing template. Using immunoSEQ multiplex PCR, the repertoire was profiled, and TCRdb retains in-frame clones only, with some absent. In the table there are roughly 92,000 clones, just over 70% of which are singletons. V gave up 4 bases and J gave up 0 bases, with 15 bases separating them. Germline V gene lookup returns CDR1 SQVTM and CDR2 ANQGSEA. CDR3 length equals 16 residues. The sample's treatment: oral pan-JAK inhibitor, 5-10 mg twice daily. The data belong to a study of CD8+ T cells in alopecia areata.

Sequences were derived from CD8+ T cells sorted from blood, sampled at week 44, from a patient treated with tofacitinib. The genes are TRBV29-1 and TRBJ2-2; D is unclear. The sequence came from a human donor with alopecia areata. The CDR3 is CSVAVDGFTNTGELFF. DNA for the CDR3: TGCAGCGTTGCCGTTGACGGGTTCACGAACACCGGGGAGCTGTTTTTT.